This T cell receptor (beta chain) was retrieved from a study of blood T cell repertoires in COVID-19. Study in general: COVID-19 samples from acute and convalescent phases originated in the United States, Italy and Spain. PBMCs, B-cell-depleted T cells, or T cells were the source of the cDNA or gDNA that made up the material.

Authors' processing steps: Amplification of reference gene primers provided the estimated nucleated cell counts. Using immunoSEQ multiplex PCR, the repertoire was profiled, and TCRdb retains in-frame clones only, with some absent. The D gene and trimming were derived from the DNA, and the V and J assignments and clone size from that table. This sample has 77,000 or so clones, with around 85% found just once. The CDR3 totals 17 residues. Germline V gene data show CDR1 as MRHNA and CDR2 as SNTAGT. J lost 2 bases, V lost 2 bases, and 7 bases had no gene match. Material for sequencing was peripheral blood. The J gene is TRBJ2-3, the V gene TRBV6-4, with 10 positions matching TRBD2. The receptor's source is a man at least 80 years old with acute or convalescent COVID-19. CDR3: CASSDRQAGGATDTQYF. As DNA, the CDR3 is TGTGCCAGCAGTGACCGGCAAGCGGGGGGGGCCACAGATACGCAGTATTTT.